One and the same sample provided the 26 T cell receptor beta chains below, sequenced in a study of Graves' ophthalmopathy and Graves' hyperthyroidism. RNA transcripts provided the template for amplifying TCR beta CDR3 regions. HTBI primers primed a first-round RT-PCR, and a second-round multiplex PCR followed. MiXCR was run by TCRdb on the multiplex PCR reads, yielding one entry per CDR3 protein. The table records 600,000 to 700,000 distinct CDR3 sequences, 35% to 50% of them present only once. The specimen was peripheral blood. The origin of the receptors is an adult man with Graves' ophthalmopathy.

This clonotype turned up a few times. V and J are TRBV6-5 and TRBJ2-7; TRBD1 agrees at 8 bases. The CDR3 covers 15 residues. Looked up from germline, CDR1 is MNHEY and CDR2 is SVGAGI. V lost 6 bases to trimming and J lost 3 bases; unmatched junction nucleotides: 10. CDR3: CASSLTGGLLYEQYF. DNA for the CDR3: TGTGCCAGCAGCCTAACAGGGGGGCTCCTCTACGAGCAGTACTTC.

This chain joins TRBV11-2 and TRBJ2-2; no definite D call. The CDR3 sequence is 16 residues long. Germline-derived CDR1 and CDR2 are SGHAT and FQNNGV. Trimming stripped 5 bases from V and 0 bases from J, with 13 bases between. DNA for the CDR3: TGTGCCAGCAGCCTGACTCCCGGTACGAACACCGGGGAGCTGTTTTTT. This encodes CASSLTPGTNTGELFF.

This chain links TRBV6-6 with TRBJ1-2; weak D call: TRBD1 (5 bases). This CDR3 has 15 residues. V lost 6 bases and J 3 bases, leaving 17 bases between the germline ends. Per germline, CDR1 MNHNY and CDR2 SVGAGI (reference sequence). CDR3 in amino acids: CASSPAGYEDYGYTF. Here the CDR3 DNA reads TGTGCCAGCAGCCCCGCAGGGTATGAGGACTATGGCTACACCTTC.

This clonotype was counted only a few times. The chain carries TRBV5-6 and TRBJ1-1; D is perhaps TRBD1 (6 bases). Trimming took off 4 bases at V and 5 bases at J, with 18 bases between the two ends. In germline, CDR1 is SGHDT, CDR2 YYEEEE. The CDR3 loop spans 15 amino acids. CDR3 coding DNA: TGTGCCAGCAGCGTCACACAGGGACCACGGACTGAAGCTTTCTTT. Amino acids: CASSVTQGPRTEAFF.

The count of this clonotype is one. The chain links TRBV25-1 to TRBJ1-4; no clear D gene. CDR3 length: 15 amino acids. The germline gives CDR1 MGHDK, CDR2 SYGVNS. V lost 3 bases, J lost 3 bases, and 11 bases lay in between. CDR3 DNA sequence: TGTGCCAGCAGTGACCCACAGAGACCTAATGAAAAACTGTTTTTT. Translating gives CASSDPQRPNEKLFF. Looking up the rest from reference TRBV25-1 and TRBJ1-4 gives the full variable domain: EADIYQTPRYLVIGTGKKITLECSQTMGHDKMYWYQQDPGMELHLIHYSYGVNSTEKGDLSSESTVSRIRTEHFPLTLESARPSHTSQYLCASSDPQRPNEKLFFGSGTQLSVL.

This clonotype was observed many times. This chain joins TRBV7-2 and TRBJ2-7; 8 nucleotides line up with TRBD1. Germline values: CDR1 SGHTA, CDR2 FQGNSA. V lost 5 bases to trimming and J lost 3 bases; unmatched junction nucleotides: 12. There are 16 residues in the CDR3. CDR3 protein: CASSTRQWTGIYEQYF. DNA for the CDR3: TGTGCCAGCAGCACCCGACAGTGGACAGGGATCTACGAGCAGTACTTC.

This clonotype was detected only once. A clone one base away is much larger, so this may be a read error. The chain carries TRBV9 and TRBJ1-4; D gene uncertain. The CDR3 is made up of 16 amino acids. V was clipped by 0 bases and J by 3 bases, with 12 bases between them. From germline, CDR1 is SGDLS and CDR2 YYNGEE. The CDR3 here is CASSVEAMVANEKLFF. DNA for the CDR3: TGTGCCAGCAGCGTAGAAGCGATGGTAGCTAATGAAAAACTGTTTTTT.

The chain links TRBV10-3 to TRBJ2-5; no clear D gene. The V gene's germline CDR1 is ENHRY and CDR2 SYGVKD. Trimming removed 6 bases at V and 5 bases at J, with 19 bases between. This CDR3 has 15 amino acids. Here the CDR3 reads CAISRSTLRLETQYF. CDR3 bases: TGTGCCATCAGCCGTAGTACCCTACGGTTGGAGACCCAGTACTTC.

This clonotype showed up many times. The V gene is TRBV7-9, the J gene TRBJ2-7; TRBD1 matches at 8 bases. CDR3 size: 13 residues. V shed 4 bases and J 5 bases; nucleotides not matched to a gene: 4. Germline CDR1 SEHNR, CDR2 FQNEAQ (reference sequence). The DNA of the CDR3 is TGTGCCAGCAGCTCTTCAGGGGGCCACGAGCAGTACTTC. Encoded protein: CASSSSGGHEQYF.

In its sample, this clonotype was seen many times. The CDR3 spells CASSMGTVTANYGYTF. DNA for the CDR3: TGTGCCAGTAGTATGGGGACAGTGACCGCTAACTATGGCTACACCTTC. The chain joins TRBV19 to TRBJ1-2; 7 bases are shared with TRBD1. Unmatched junction bases numbered 7, after V lost 3 bases and J lost 0 bases. The CDR3 has 16 amino acids. Germline CDR1 LNHDA, CDR2 SQIVND (reference sequence). Based on the CDR3 plus reference TRBV19 and TRBJ1-2, the full variable domain is DGGITQSPKYLFRKEGQNVTLSCEQNLNHDAMYWYRQDPGQGLRLIYYSQIVNDFQKGDIAEGYSVSREKKESFPLTVTSAQKNPTAFYLCASSMGTVTANYGYTFGSGTRLTVV.

This chain uses TRBV29-1 with TRBJ1-2, with a tentative D call TRBD1 (5 bases). The CDR3 has 12 residues. The germline CDR1 and CDR2 sequences are SQVTM and ANQGSEA. The CDR3: CSEPQTGYGYTF. As DNA, the CDR3 is TGCAGTGAACCGCAAACAGGCTATGGCTACACCTTC.

There are a few counts of this clonotype. The rearrangement links TRBV12-3 or TRBV12-4 to TRBJ1-4; tentative D call: TRBD1 (6 bases). This CDR3 spans 18 amino acids. V was clipped by 5 bases and J by 3 bases, with 22 bases between them. CDR3 bases: TGTGCCAGCAGTGGACCAATGGGGGCGCGTCACCCTAATGAAAAACTGTTTTTT. Encoded protein: CASSGPMGARHPNEKLFF.

This clonotype was seen at least ten times. The chain combines TRBV7-2 with TRBJ1-6, with TRBD1 matching 9 bases. Trimming at V came to 5 bases and at J to 7 bases, leaving 12 bases not matched to a gene. Germline CDR1 reads SGHTA; CDR2 reads FQGNSA. The CDR3 contains 17 residues. In DNA, the CDR3 is TGTGCCAGCAGCCCCGGACAGGGGTTAGGCTACAATTCACCCCTCCACTTT. Residues: CASSPGQGLGYNSPLHF.

This sequence joins TRBV24-1 and TRBJ1-5; no clear D. The CDR3 consists of 13 residues. Between the trimmed V and J ends, which lost 5 bases and 2 bases, there was a span of 6 bases. Per the germline V gene, CDR1 is KGHDR and CDR2 is SFDVKD. CDR3 protein: CATSGWGNQPQHF. The CDR3 DNA reads TGTGCCACCAGTGGGTGGGGCAATCAGCCCCAGCATTTT.

This clonotype was detected only a few times. The rearrangement links TRBV4-1 to TRBJ1-2; a weak D match, TRBD1 (5 bases). CDR1 and CDR2 (germline): MGHRA, YSYEKL. The CDR3 runs to 15 residues. The ends were cut back, 0 bases at V and 5 bases at J, with 13 bases in the middle. The CDR3 bases are TGCGCCAGCAGCCAAGATTGGGGGTCCCTATATGGCTACACCTTC. Translation gives CASSQDWGSLYGYTF.

The sample holds many counts of this clonotype. The chain has TRBV5-1 and TRBJ1-1; no clear D. Germline CDR1 SGHRS, CDR2 YFSETQ. V was trimmed by 0 bases and J by 12 bases, leaving 15 bases between them. This CDR3 spans 13 amino acids. CDR3 DNA sequence: TGCGCCAGCAGCTTGGACGTAGGAACAGTACCTTTCTTT. Its translation: CASSLDVGTVPFF.

This clonotype has just a few counts. A junction boundary mismatches the germline segment, possibly from a read error. The chain combines TRBV10-3 with TRBJ1-1; 9 bases fit TRBD1. The CDR3 sequence is 15 residues long. Germline CDR1 is ENHRY and CDR2 is SYGVKD. The CDR3 bases are TGTGCCAGCAGTTCCAACTACAGGGGGCTGACTGAAGCTTTCTTT. This sequence encodes CASSSNYRGLTEAFF.

The CDR3 region is CAWSPRTDYNYGYTF. CDR3 nucleotides: TGTGCCTGGAGTCCCCGGACCGACTATAACTATGGCTACACCTTC. The chain couples TRBV30 to TRBJ1-2; unclear D gene. Germline V CDR1 and CDR2: GTSNPN, SVGIG (reference sequence). This CDR3 has 15 amino acids. V was clipped by 2 bases and J by 1 base, with 14 bases between them.

J is TRBJ1-2 and V is TRBV2; weak D call: TRBD1 (5 bases). This CDR3 contains 13 residues. V lost 11 bases and J lost 7, with 20 bases in between. Per germline, CDR1 SNHLY and CDR2 FYNNEI. The CDR3 here is CAWSKTDSAGYTF. The CDR3 nucleotides are TGTGCCTGGAGTAAGACAGATTCGGCTGGCTACACCTTC.

The CDR3 DNA sequence: TGTGCCATCAGTTACTCTTCGCGCCAAGAGACCCAGTACTTC. Its translation: CAISYSSRQETQYF. The rearrangement joins TRBV10-3 to TRBJ2-5; D is unresolved. The germline V gene has CDR1 ENHRY and CDR2 SYGVKD. The CDR3 extends over 14 amino acids. Trimming took 5 bases from V and 1 from J, leaving 11 bases between them.

The rearrangement links TRBV2 to TRBJ2-7, with 9 bases aligning to TRBD1. The CDR3 has 18 residues. Trimming took 5 bases from V and 0 from J; bases not matched to a gene: 14. The germline gives CDR1 SNHLY, CDR2 FYNNEI. The CDR3 loop reads CASSPGTGIFLISYEQYF. CDR3 DNA: TGTGCCAGCAGTCCCGGGACAGGGATTTTCCTCATCTCCTACGAGCAGTACTTC.

This clonotype was recorded many times. V is TRBV7-9 and J is TRBJ2-7; 8 bases match TRBD2. The trim removed 5 bases at V and 6 bases at J, leaving 6 bases unmatched. Germline V gene sequence: CDR1 SEHNR, CDR2 FQNEAQ (reference sequence). The CDR3 totals 13 residues. In nucleotides, the CDR3 is TGTGCCAGCAGCCCGGGACTAGTCGTCGAGCAGTACTTC. Translating it yields CASSPGLVVEQYF.

The gene calls are TRBV10-3 and TRBJ2-2; D is perhaps TRBD1 or TRBD2 (5 bases each). The CDR3 totals 14 residues. V was trimmed by 11 bases and J by 5 bases, leaving 18 bases between them. The germline CDR1 and CDR2 sequences are ENHRY and SYGVKD. The CDR3 DNA reads TGTGCCGCCAGGATGGGGGACGGAACCGGGGAGCTGTTTTTT. Translating it yields CAARMGDGTGELFF.

This chain uses TRBV24-1 with TRBJ2-2; no definite D call. With 0 bases removed from V and 3 bases from J, the gap between germline ends came to 16 bases. The length of the CDR3 is 18 residues. CDR1 and CDR2 (germline): KGHDR, SFDVKD. The CDR3, as DNA: TGTGCCACCAGTGATTTGGGCCACGCGTATGGCTACACCGGGGAGCTGTTTTTT. This sequence encodes CATSDLGHAYGYTGELFF.

This clonotype came up a few times. The chain combines TRBV12-3 or TRBV12-4 with TRBJ1-2; 7 nucleotides match TRBD1. V dropped 8 bases and J dropped 8; count of bases not matched to a gene: 8. The CDR3 is 12 amino acids. DNA of the CDR3: TGTGCCAGCTCAGAGGACAGGCACGGCTACACCTTC. It yields the protein CASSEDRHGYTF.

V and J are TRBV7-2 and TRBJ1-4; TRBD1 agrees at 7 bases. V shed 3 bases and J 8 bases; nucleotides not matched to a gene: 9. The germline gives CDR1 SGHTA, CDR2 FQGNSA. The CDR3 spans 15 residues. CDR3 bases: TGTGCCAGCAGCTTCCAGGGACAGCCCAAAGAAAAACTGTTTTTT. It specifies CASSFQGQPKEKLFF.